The 9 T cell receptor beta chains below come from one sample, sequenced in a study of identical twins. TCRdb re-called the 5' RACE reads through MiXCR, storing one row per CDR3 protein. Here the sample spans approximately 260,000 distinct CDR3 sequences, about 8.9% being singletons. These data are also associated with another study on yellow fever vaccine responses in identical twins.

Sequencing was carried out using CD8+ T cells sorted from blood. These receptors were taken from a woman aged 18-29 years in good health.

This clonotype turned up a few times. V is TRBV12-3 or TRBV12-4 and J is TRBJ2-5, with no clear D. The CDR3 length is 11 residues. The V and J ends lost 5 bases and 5 bases respectively, with 6 bases between them. DNA of the CDR3: TGTGCCAGCAGTGTCTCGGAGACCCAGTACTTC. Translating gives CASSVSETQYF.

This sequence joins TRBV7-9 and TRBJ2-3; 8 bases map to TRBD1. Germline V gene sequence: CDR1 SEHNR, CDR2 FQNEAQ (reference sequence). The CDR3 is 15 amino acids. V lost 11 bases, J lost 0 bases, and 10 bases stayed unmatched. The CDR3 spells CAHEGRTGSTDTQYF. The CDR3 nucleotides are TGTGCCCACGAAGGGCGGACAGGGAGCACAGATACGCAGTATTTT.

The rearrangement links TRBV4-3 to TRBJ2-1; TRBD2 matches 9 bases. V dropped 0 bases and J dropped 3; count of bases not matched to a gene: 6. The length of the CDR3 is 17 residues. CDR1 is LGHNA and CDR2 is YSLEER in the germline V gene. The CDR3 region has the DNA TGCGCCAGCAGCCAAGATCTGGGCGGGGGGGGCTACAATGAGCAGTTCTTC. Translation gives CASSQDLGGGGYNEQFF.

The chain recombines TRBV18 with TRBJ2-7; D uncertain. Germline V CDR1 and CDR2: KGHSH, LQKENI. Deletions cut 8 bases from V and 2 bases from J, with 16 bases between. The CDR3 extends over 14 amino acids. CDR3 coding DNA: TGTGCCAGCCGACACGGATCGGCCACCTACGAGCAGTACTTC. This codes for CASRHGSATYEQYF. Combining the CDR3 with reference TRBV18 and TRBJ2-7 gives the whole variable domain NAGVMQNPRHLVRRRGQEARLRCSPMKGHSHVYWYRQLPEEGLKFMVYLQKENIIDESGMPKERFSAEFPKEGPSILRIQQVVRGDSAAYFCASRHGSATYEQYFGPGTRLTVT.

The rearrangement links TRBV7-2 to TRBJ2-5, with D unresolved. The V end was cut by 1 base, the J end by 5 bases, with 11 bases between. The CDR3 totals 14 residues. CDR1 and CDR2 (germline): SGHTA, FQGNSA. The CDR3 DNA reads as TGTGCCAGCAGCTTAGATCCTCTATTGGAGACCCAGTACTTC. This gives the protein CASSLDPLLETQYF.

The rearrangement links TRBV7-2 to TRBJ2-1; unclear D gene. Germline V gene sequence: CDR1 SGHTA, CDR2 FQGNSA. V lost 2 bases to trimming and J lost 5 bases, with 16 bases between them. CDR3 size: 16 residues. The chain's CDR3 is CASSLRVGEFDNEQFF. CDR3 sequence (DNA): TGTGCCAGCAGCTTACGGGTAGGAGAATTTGACAATGAGCAGTTCTTC.

The table lists this clonotype with many counts. The chain combines TRBV15 with TRBJ2-1, with 10 nucleotides matching TRBD2. Germline-derived CDR1 and CDR2 are LNHNV and YYDKDF (reference sequence). The V segment lost 0 bases and the J segment 4 bases; nucleotides outside the gene matches: 6. The CDR3 length is 17 residues. CDR3 DNA: TGTGCCACCAGCAGAGAAAAACTAGCGGGACGATACAATGAGCAGTTCTTC. Protein: CATSREKLAGRYNEQFF.

The sample holds a few counts of this clonotype. V is TRBV28 and J is TRBJ2-3, with D perhaps TRBD1 or TRBD2 (6 bases each). The CDR3 contains 16 residues. The germline gives CDR1 MDHEN, CDR2 SYDVKM. V shed 4 bases and J shed 4 bases, with 18 bases lying between them. CDR3 sequence (DNA): TGTGCCAGCAGTTATGGGGGCCTAGCGAGCGCAGATACGCAGTATTTT. Translation: CASSYGGLASADTQYF.

This clonotype was found a few times. V usage is TRBV7-9 and J usage is TRBJ2-5; D could derive from TRBD1 or TRBD2 (6 bases each). The CDR3 runs to 16 residues. Germline lookup yields CDR1 SEHNR and CDR2 FQNEAQ (reference sequence). The V end lost 5 bases, the J end lost 5 bases, and 21 bases lay between the germline ends. The CDR3 DNA is TGTGCCAGCAGCACCACCCGACAGGAGGGCTGGGAGACCCAGTACTTC. Translating it yields CASSTTRQEGWETQYF. Full variable domain (rest looked up from reference TRBV7-9 and TRBJ2-5): DTGVSQNPRHKITKRGQNVTFRCDPISEHNRLYWYRQTLGQGPEFLTYFQNEAQLEKSRLLSDRFSAERPKGSFSTLEIQRTEQGDSAMYLCASSTTRQEGWETQYFGPGTRLLVL.